One and the same sample provided the 15 T cell receptor beta chains below, sequenced in a study of blood T cell repertoires in COVID-19. TCRdb's copy holds only in-frame clones and misses some; the assay was immunoSEQ multiplex PCR. This sample yields a few hundred thousand clones, of which 70% to 90% are seen a single time; approximately 9.8% belongs to the top ten. What was sequenced was PBMCs or T cells enriched from blood (not recorded which). The receptor source for this set is a woman in her forties who had recovered from COVID-19.

This chain uses TRBV2 with TRBJ2-7; possible D gene TRBD1, 5 bases. V lost 6 bases to trimming and J lost 5 bases, with 11 bases between them. This CDR3 is built from 12 residues. Germline CDR1 SNHLY, CDR2 FYNNEI. In DNA form, the CDR3 reads TGTGCCAGCAGCTCCCAAGGGGACGAGCAGTACTTC. Translated, it gives CASSSQGDEQYF.

The CDR3, as DNA: TGTGCCACCAGTCCACAGGGAAACGAGGTCCCTGGGGCCAACGTCCTGACTTTC. Its protein product is CATSPQGNEVPGANVLTF. The V call is TRBV15, the J call TRBJ2-6, with D possibly TRBD1 on 6 matching bases. V dropped 6 bases and J dropped 2 bases, with 20 bases sitting between them. CDR1 is LNHNV and CDR2 is YYDKDF in the germline V gene (reference sequence). This CDR3 region has 18 residues.

This rearrangement joins TRBV2 to TRBJ2-1; tentative D call: TRBD1 (6 bases). The CDR3 covers 15 residues. Germline values: CDR1 SNHLY, CDR2 FYNNEI. V lost 4 bases and J lost 2, with 12 bases in between. CDR3 protein: CASSGRTAPYNEQFF. The DNA for the CDR3 is TGTGCCAGCAGTGGCAGGACAGCACCCTACAATGAGCAGTTCTTC. Looking up the rest from reference TRBV2 and TRBJ2-1 gives the full variable domain: EPEVTQTPSHQVTQMGQEVILRCVPISNHLYFYWYRQILGQKVEFLVSFYNNEISEKSEIFDDQFSVERPDGSNFTLKIRSTKLEDSAMYFCASSGRTAPYNEQFFGPGTRLTVL.

The chain is built from TRBV6-5 and TRBJ1-5; tentatively, D is TRBD1 (5 bases). This CDR3 region has 14 residues. Germline V lookup: CDR1 MNHEY, CDR2 SVGAGI. Trimming cost V 8 bases and J 4 bases, with 15 bases left between them. This CDR3 is CASVWGSMNQPQHF. DNA of the CDR3: TGTGCCAGCGTGTGGGGCAGCATGAATCAGCCCCAGCATTTT.

V usage is TRBV19 and J usage is TRBJ2-7; the match to TRBD2 covers 11 bases. Germline loops: CDR1 LNHDA, CDR2 SQIVND (reference sequence). V trimming: 6 bases; J trimming: 5 bases; junction bases outside the gene matches: 6. The CDR3 covers 14 residues. The CDR3 sequence is CASRPGTSGHEQYF. The CDR3 nucleotides read TGTGCCAGTAGACCCGGGACTAGCGGCCACGAGCAGTACTTC.

The genes are TRBV28 and TRBJ1-3; the D gene is possibly TRBD1 (5 bases). The CDR3 contains 12 residues. Trimming took off 4 bases at V and 7 bases at J, with 8 bases between the two ends. The V gene's germline CDR1 is MDHEN and CDR2 SYDVKM. This CDR3 is CASSSGWNTIYF. CDR3 DNA sequence: TGTGCCAGCAGTTCAGGGTGGAACACCATATATTTT.

The rearrangement links TRBV18 to TRBJ2-6; weak D call: TRBD1 (6 bases). The V gene's germline CDR1 is KGHSH and CDR2 LQKENI. V was pared by 6 bases and J by 0 bases, with 15 bases between. The CDR3 runs 17 residues. The CDR3 protein is CASSSVTGFSGANVLTF. The DNA for the CDR3 is TGTGCCAGCTCGTCTGTGACAGGATTCTCTGGGGCCAACGTCCTGACTTTC.

The J gene is TRBJ1-1, the V gene TRBV5-3; no firm D call. TRBV5-3 is an open reading frame whose function is uncertain. The CDR3 extends over 11 amino acids. Trimming pared 4 bases from V and 2 bases from J, leaving 3 bases between. In DNA, the CDR3 is TGTGCCAGAAGCCTCAACACTGAAGCTTTCTTT. The encoded protein is CARSLNTEAFF.

The chain carries TRBV6-5 and TRBJ1-1; D unclear. Deletions cut 5 bases from V and 3 bases from J, with 4 bases between. The CDR3 contains 11 residues. Germline CDR1 is MNHEY and CDR2 is SVGAGI. The CDR3 region has the DNA TGTGCCAGCAGTCAGGACACTGAAGCTTTCTTT. Translation: CASSQDTEAFF.

This chain connects TRBV5-1 to TRBJ2-7, with 10 bases that match TRBD2. Germline CDR1 SGHRS, CDR2 YFSETQ. Trimming took 0 bases from V and 9 from J; bases not matched to a gene: 9. CDR3 length: 15 residues. CDR3 loop: CASSLGPSGSVGQYF. Written as DNA, the CDR3 is TGCGCCAGCAGCTTGGGTCCTAGCGGGAGCGTTGGGCAGTACTTC.

The chain couples TRBV30 to TRBJ1-2, with unresolved D. CDR3 length equals 16 residues. The germline V and J ends were trimmed by 4 bases and 4 bases, with 22 bases remaining between them. The germline gives CDR1 GTSNPN, CDR2 SVGIG (reference sequence). For the CDR3, the DNA is TGTGCCTGGATGTCGGACTCCTGGTCACCCGGCTATGGCTACACCTTC. As protein: CAWMSDSWSPGYGYTF.

This chain uses TRBV6-5 with TRBJ1-6; D unclear. The length of the CDR3 is 13 residues. The germline gives CDR1 MNHEY, CDR2 SVGAGI. Trimming cost V 6 bases and J 3 bases, with 6 bases left between them. The CDR3 nucleotides read TGTGCCAGCAGGCGGAACTATAATTCACCCCTCCACTTT. This translates into CASRRNYNSPLHF.

The J gene is TRBJ1-3, the V gene TRBV6-6, with D unresolved. Germline V gene lookup returns CDR1 MNHNY and CDR2 SVGAGI (reference sequence). Between the trimmed V and J ends, which lost 7 bases and 0 bases, there was a span of 10 bases. CDR3 length: 14 residues. Here the CDR3 DNA reads TGTGCCAGCAACCCAGGAAGCTCTGGAAACACCATATATTTT. Protein: CASNPGSSGNTIYF.

This chain links TRBV2 with TRBJ1-3; D unclear. With 6 bases removed from V and 0 bases from J, the gap between germline ends came to 6 bases. The CDR3 runs 13 residues. Germline values: CDR1 SNHLY, CDR2 FYNNEI. This CDR3 reads CASRLISGNTIYF. The DNA for the CDR3 is TGTGCCAGCAGACTGATCTCTGGAAACACCATATATTTT.

V and J are TRBV7-8 and TRBJ2-2, with 10 nucleotides matching TRBD2. CDR1 is SGHVS and CDR2 is FQNEAQ in the germline V gene. CDR3 size: 16 residues. The V segment lost 5 bases and the J segment 3 bases; nucleotides outside the gene matches: 6. This CDR3 is CASSHLAGAYTGELFF. The CDR3 DNA reads TGTGCCAGCAGCCACCTAGCGGGGGCCTACACCGGGGAGCTGTTTTTT.